The sequence of this TCR beta chain was determined in a study of blood T cell repertoires in COVID-19. The wider study: Spain, Italy and the United States supplied samples that represented acute and convalescent COVID-19. The analysed material was cDNA or gDNA that came from T cells, B-cell-depleted T cells, or PBMCs.

Original methodology: Estimation of nucleated cell counts was performed using reference gene primer amplification. Repertoires were generated with immunoSEQ multiplex PCR, while TCRdb's copy carries only in-frame clones and drops some. The V and J calls and clone size were taken over from that table, and D and trimming were inferred from the DNA. The table lists approximately 22,000 clones, approximately 73% of them singletons, with approximately 19% in the top ten. Sequencing input: peripheral blood. The clonotype originates from a human donor in a cohort sampled during active or convalescent COVID-19.

CDR3 loop: CAWSFPPGEQYF. The CDR3 DNA reads as TGTGCCTGGAGTTTTCCACCAGGCGAGCAGTACTTC. The rearrangement links TRBV30 to TRBJ2-7; D unclear. CDR3 length: 12 amino acids. Germline CDR1 and CDR2: GTSNPN and SVGIG (reference sequence). Trimming removed 2 bases at V and 6 bases at J, with 11 bases between.